This T cell receptor beta chain originates from a study of identical twins (dated by TCRdb to the mid-2010s). Broadly, across the study: To test whether fetal clonotypes persist, the study used deep sequencing on TCR alpha and beta repertoires from monozygotic twins, unrelated adults of various ages, and cord blood. To rule out contamination, replicate twin experiments were performed at different times with different library preparation protocols. What the research found in general, with its limitations: Recombination models systematically underestimated out-of-frame TCR alpha sharing in monozygotic twins but agreed with sharing between unrelated individuals. In beta out-of-frame sequences, excess twin sharing was weaker, because having fewer shared sequences lowered the signal-to-noise ratio. Abundant cord blood beta clonotypes carried fewer insertions; young adult naive repertoires showed a weaker similar trend, while memory repertoires showed none. Compared with coincidental sharing between unrelated individuals, out-of-frame TCR alpha sequences shared between twins showed an excess of sequences with low generation probability. Invariant T cells such as MAIT and iNKT could partly confound zero-insertion analyses, though diverse VJ usage argued against this for most clonotypes. Because the same donors could not be followed over many years, conclusions were based on cross-sectional statistical analysis.

Every donor in the study was a healthy Caucasian. The twin cohort consisted of three pairs of female monozygotic twins, all aged about 18 to 30 years. Positive isolation kits from Invitrogen were used to isolate CD4+ and CD8+ T cell populations. This clonotype appeared many times. The clone's antigen remains unknown. No much larger clonotype is one base removed from it; base qualities were not supplied. CDR1 and CDR2, per the germline V gene (reference sequence), are SEHNR and FQNEAQ. From the cysteine through the phenylalanine, the CDR3 covers 12 amino acids. Just CDR3 DNA is preserved here, 36 bases in frame from base 1. V was cut back by 3 bases and J by 6 bases, leaving a gap of 7 bases between them. The library relied on 5' RACE. Instrument used: Illumina HiSeq 2000. A universal primer binding site was added through template switching, and the final cDNA carried a unique molecular identifier so that TCR cDNA molecules could be counted accurately. Specific primers in the conserved constant-segment region were used to synthesize first-strand cDNA for the TCR alpha and beta chains. To control for contamination, every cDNA library carried two barcodes: a SMART-Mk sample barcode plus Illumina barcodes. TruSeq adapter sequences along with Illumina sample barcodes were introduced in two successive PCR steps. Sequencing of the TCR alpha and beta cDNA libraries was done on the Illumina HiSeq platform using custom primers. As for how the authors treated the data: Raw reads were processed with MiGEC to extract unique molecular identifiers, and MiXCR was used to determine CDR3 positions. For each individual, recombination models were inferred using an EM algorithm with the repgenHMM and IGoR tools. Shared clonotype analysis was performed with the tcR package in R, normalizing sharing by the product of cloneset sizes. To study raw recombination without the effects of thymic and clonal selection, out-of-frame nonproductive sequences were analyzed. The public reads were run again by TCRdb, first through fastp at Q25 and then through MiXCR, and only productive beta chains were kept. Every distinct CDR3 protein forms one entry, paired with its most common genes and DNA. These V and J calls derive from TCRdb rather than the authors' analysis. This sample holds roughly 290,000 distinct CDR3 sequences; roughly 10% were observed only once. The top ten constitute 7% to 8.5% of the sample.

These data also featured in a second study, about yellow fever vaccine responses in identical twins. The second study's authors report: According to the authors, the vaccine-induced T cell response in identical twins seemed to be partly convergent and partly specific to each individual. In identical twins, the study followed T cell clones that responded to the vaccine with precision.

The sequenced material came from CD8+ T cells sorted from blood. The chain employs TRBV7-9 and TRBJ2-3, with no reliable assignment of the D segment. This TCR was recovered from a woman between 18 and 30 years old in good health. The CDR3 amino acid sequence is: CASSFVMDTQYF. Here is the DNA: TGTGCCAGCAGCTTTGTCATGGATACGCAGTATTTT.